The 19 T cell receptor beta chains reported below all come from one sample, sequenced in a study of patients and donors after allogeneic stem cell transplantation (dated by TCRdb to 2018 to 2020). The library was built by means of RT-PCR. Sequencer: NextSeq 550. TCRdb reran the public reads through fastp at Q25 and MiXCR, keeping productive beta chains. Rows with one shared CDR3 protein collapse into an entry with the most common genes and DNA. This sample comprises hundreds of thousands of distinct CDR3 sequences, more than 15% of them detected only once. The ten largest clonotypes hold around 6.8% of the sample. Sequenced sample: blood, either unsorted or a sorted T cell fraction (not recorded which). These receptor sequences come from a human donor who was either an allogeneic HSCT recipient or a stem cell or donor lymphocyte infusion donor (not recorded which). It is not recorded whose cells these are; they may come from a transplant donor.

This clonotype was seen repeatedly, ten times or more. The chain joins TRBV25-1 to TRBJ2-1; 7 bases agree with TRBD2. Germline V gives CDR1 MGHDK, CDR2 SYGVNS. The J segment lost 10 bases and the V segment lost 7 bases, leaving 7 bases of the junction unmatched. The CDR3 length is 12 residues. As DNA, the CDR3 is TGTGCCAGCACTAGCGGAAAACGGGAGCAGTTCTTC. Protein: CASTSGKREQFF.

The genes are TRBV20-1 and TRBJ2-5; 12 nucleotides match TRBD2. The germline gives CDR1 DFQATT, CDR2 SNEGSKA (reference sequence). There are 15 residues in the CDR3. Losses at the gene ends were 6 bases for V and 4 bases for J; bases not matched to a gene: 9. In DNA form, the CDR3 reads TGCAGTGCGGGCAGACTAGCGGGGGTTTCAGAGACCCAGTACTTC. Translation: CSAGRLAGVSETQYF.

This clonotype was seen only a few times. The V and J genes are TRBV5-4 and TRBJ2-1, with a tentative D call TRBD1 (5 bases). V lost 8 bases to trimming and J lost 2 bases, with 17 bases between them. Looked up from germline, CDR1 is SGHNT and CDR2 is YYREEE (reference sequence). CDR3 size: 15 residues. The CDR3 coding sequence is TGTGCCAGTAACCTCAGGGTTAGCACCTACAATGAGCAGTTCTTC. It yields the protein CASNLRVSTYNEQFF.

The J gene is TRBJ2-7, the V gene TRBV2; 11 bases map to TRBD2. Germline loops: CDR1 SNHLY, CDR2 FYNNEI. The CDR3 has 13 residues. V lost 8 bases and J lost 4; bases outside the gene matches: 4. Here the CDR3 reads CASVSSGRYEQYF. CDR3 nucleotides: TGTGCCAGCGTGTCTAGCGGGAGGTACGAGCAGTACTTC.

This clonotype came up a few times. The genes are TRBV7-9 and TRBJ2-1, with D possibly matching TRBD1 (5 bases). The germline gives CDR1 SEHNR, CDR2 FQNEAQ (reference sequence). The CDR3 spans 17 residues. V lost 2 bases, J lost 0 bases, and 14 bases lay in between. CDR3 nucleotide sequence: TGTGCCAGCAGCTTAAGGGGCAGGGCGACCTCCTACAATGAGCAGTTCTTC. Protein: CASSLRGRATSYNEQFF. Complete variable domain (other parts from reference TRBV7-9 and TRBJ2-1): DTGVSQNPRHKITKRGQNVTFRCDPISEHNRLYWYRQTLGQGPEFLTYFQNEAQLEKSRLLSDRFSAERPKGSFSTLEIQRTEQGDSAMYLCASSLRGRATSYNEQFFGPGTRLTVL.

V usage is TRBV11-2 and J usage is TRBJ2-6; 12 nucleotides match TRBD1. The CDR3 contains 18 residues. Germline V gives CDR1 SGHAT, CDR2 FQNNGV. V was pared by 1 base and J by 4 bases, with 5 bases of the junction left unmatched. CDR3 sequence: CASSLVGQGALGANVLTF. The CDR3 nucleotides are TGTGCCAGCAGCTTAGTGGGACAGGGGGCGCTAGGGGCCAACGTCCTGACTTTC.

The gene calls are TRBV12-3 or TRBV12-4 and TRBJ2-7; 7 nucleotides line up with TRBD2. V shed 3 bases and J 2 bases; nucleotides not matched to a gene: 7. This CDR3 spans 15 amino acids. CDR3 nucleotides: TGTGCCAGCAGTTTGGGGCGGGGGACCCCCTACGAGCAGTACTTC. Protein sequence: CASSLGRGTPYEQYF.

The chain uses TRBV27 and TRBJ1-6; D remains unclear. Trimming left V 8 bases short and J 10 bases short, with 9 bases between. Germline V gene data show CDR1 as MNHEY and CDR2 as SMNVEV (reference sequence). This CDR3 comprises 11 residues. The CDR3 DNA follows: TGTGCCAGCGGGGATGTATCACCCCTCCACTTT. The encoded protein is CASGDVSPLHF.

V usage is TRBV20-1 and J usage is TRBJ2-7, with D uncertain. The CDR3 runs to 12 residues. V was pared by 8 bases and J by 6 bases, with 17 bases between. Germline V CDR1 and CDR2: DFQATT, SNEGSKA (reference sequence). The CDR3 nucleotides read TGCAGTCCGAGTAAGGGAAACCCCGAGCAGTACTTC. It translates to CSPSKGNPEQYF.

This clonotype was seen just once. This chain links TRBV2 with TRBJ2-7, with TRBD1 identical over 11 bases. The trim removed 7 bases at V and 5 bases at J, leaving 4 bases unmatched. Germline loops: CDR1 SNHLY, CDR2 FYNNEI. There are 13 residues in the CDR3. CDR3 residues: CASIAGQGDEQYF. The CDR3 DNA reads as TGTGCCAGCATAGCGGGACAGGGGGACGAGCAGTACTTC.

This sequence joins TRBV3-1 and TRBJ2-7; 8 nucleotides match TRBD1. The length of the CDR3 is 16 residues. V lost 1 base and J lost 4; bases outside the gene matches: 9. Germline values: CDR1 LGHDT, CDR2 YNNKEL (reference sequence). DNA of the CDR3: TGTGCCAGCAGCCAAGTTTTTAGGACAGGGCTATACGAGCAGTACTTC. Protein sequence: CASSQVFRTGLYEQYF.

The chain uses TRBV19 and TRBJ1-5; a weak D match, TRBD1 (5 bases). The germline V gene has CDR1 LNHDA and CDR2 SQIVND (reference sequence). V shed 3 bases and J shed 0 bases, with 9 bases lying between them. The CDR3 is made up of 15 amino acids. The CDR3 here is CASSIGGGSNQPQHF. The CDR3 coding sequence is TGTGCCAGTAGTATTGGGGGTGGTAGCAATCAGCCCCAGCATTTT.

The table lists this clonotype with many counts. V and J are TRBV6-5 and TRBJ2-7; 9 bases are shared with TRBD2. This CDR3 is built from 16 residues. V was pared by 0 bases and J by 2 bases, with 5 bases of the junction left unmatched. Germline assignment: CDR1 MNHEY and CDR2 SVGAGI. The CDR3 sequence is CASSYSLGLAAYEQYF. In nucleotides, the CDR3 is TGTGCCAGCAGTTACTCACTGGGACTAGCTGCCTACGAGCAGTACTTC.

This clonotype was counted between two and nine times. The rearrangement uses TRBV7-3 and TRBJ2-3; TRBD2 agrees at 9 bases. V shed 1 base and J 2 bases; nucleotides not matched to a gene: 7. This CDR3 region has 17 residues. From germline, CDR1 is SGHTA and CDR2 FQGTGA. The CDR3 coding sequence is TGTGCCAGCAGCTTAATGACTAGCGGAGCTGTCACAGATACGCAGTATTTT. This sequence encodes CASSLMTSGAVTDTQYF.

This chain connects TRBV19 to TRBJ2-2; D is unclear. Trimming shortened V by 3 bases and J by 7 bases, and 6 bases separated the two germline ends. This CDR3 is 12 amino acids long. Germline V gene data show CDR1 as LNHDA and CDR2 as SQIVND (reference sequence). The CDR3 DNA is TGTGCCAGTAGTATTAAGGGCGGGGAGCTGTTTTTT. Its protein is CASSIKGGELFF.

The table lists this clonotype with a count of one. The chain employs TRBV18 and TRBJ2-2, with 11 bases matching TRBD2. There are 18 residues in the CDR3. Germline V gives CDR1 KGHSH, CDR2 LQKENI. V shed 0 bases, J shed 7 bases, and the junction held 10 bases outside the gene matches. The CDR3 sequence: CASSPPKELAGGDGELFF. CDR3 coding DNA: TGTGCCAGCTCACCACCGAAGGAGCTAGCGGGGGGCGACGGGGAGCTGTTTTTT. The full variable domain, with the rest looked up from reference TRBV18 and TRBJ2-2, is NAGVMQNPRHLVRRRGQEARLRCSPMKGHSHVYWYRQLPEEGLKFMVYLQKENIIDESGMPKERFSAEFPKEGPSILRIQQVVRGDSAAYFCASSPPKELAGGDGELFFGEGSRLTVL.

This CDR3 reads CSVGSPHEQYF. CDR3 in DNA: TGCAGCGTTGGATCGCCTCACGAGCAGTACTTC. The chain uses TRBV29-1 and TRBJ2-7, with D unresolved. The CDR3 sequence is 11 residues long. The V gene lost 4 bases and the J gene lost 5 bases, with 9 bases spanning the gap. Germline-derived CDR1 and CDR2 are SQVTM and ANQGSEA.

The rearrangement uses TRBV6-2 or TRBV6-3 and TRBJ1-6; D unclear. The CDR3 loop spans 16 amino acids. Germline CDR1 MNHEY, CDR2 SVGEGT. Trimming cost V 2 bases and J 7 bases, with 15 bases left between them. The CDR3 DNA reads TGTGCCAGCAGTTACCGGAAAAACGGAGGGAATTCACCCCTCCACTTT. It specifies CASSYRKNGGNSPLHF.

This clonotype has more than one count but fewer than ten. The V and J genes are TRBV20-1 and TRBJ2-1; D unclear. The CDR3 contains 10 residues. Germline V lookup: CDR1 DFQATT, CDR2 SNEGSKA (reference sequence). The ends were cut back, 5 bases at V and 6 bases at J, with 5 bases in the middle. The CDR3 reads CSAYANEQFF. The CDR3 coding sequence is TGCAGTGCTTACGCCAATGAGCAGTTCTTC.